This entry lists 3 T cell receptor beta chains sequenced from one sample in a study of CD8+CD57+ T cells in acquired aplastic anemia. The template for TCR beta VDJ and CDR3 sequence profiling was genomic DNA. Using its own MiXCR run on the reads, TCRdb lists one record per CDR3 protein. The sample includes 100,000 to 150,000 distinct CDR3 sequences, about 40% of them seen just once. Sequencing involved patients with CD8+CD57+ cell expansion previously shown by flow cytometry. Sequenced sample: sorted CD4+, CD8+, or CD8+CD57+ T cells (not recorded which) from PBMCs. The receptors were gathered from a human donor with aplastic anemia.

This clonotype was seen ten or more times. The CDR3: CSVIRAATEAFF. The CDR3 DNA is TGCAGCGTGATACGGGCCGCCACTGAAGCTTTCTTT. The chain carries TRBV29-1 and TRBJ1-1; D is unresolved. Germline CDR1 is SQVTM and CDR2 is ANQGSEA. This CDR3 spans 12 amino acids. V lost 6 bases and J lost 4, with 12 bases in between.

This clonotype was recorded at least ten times. The genes are TRBV7-6 and TRBJ1-1, with a weak D call TRBD1 (5 bases). CDR1 and CDR2 from the germline V gene are SGHVS and FNYEAQ. Trimming took off 1 base at V and 5 bases at J, with 8 bases between the two ends. This CDR3 spans 13 amino acids. CDR3 bases: TGTGCCAGCAGCTTAGGGGGGGAGACTGAAGCTTTCTTT. Translating it yields CASSLGGETEAFF. Full variable domain (rest looked up from reference TRBV7-6 and TRBJ1-1): GAGVSQSPRYKVTKRGQDVALRCDPISGHVSLYWYRQALGQGPEFLTYFNYEAQQDKSGLPNDRFSAERPEGSISTLTIQRTEQRDSAMYRCASSLGGETEAFFGQGTRLTVV.

This clonotype was counted many times. The rearrangement links TRBV6-1 to TRBJ2-7; no definite D call. Trimming left V 7 bases short and J 0 bases short, with 10 bases between. The germline gives CDR1 MNHNS, CDR2 SASEGT. CDR3 length equals 13 residues. This CDR3 is CASIGESSYEQYV. The CDR3 DNA follows: TGTGCCAGCATCGGTGAAAGCTCCTACGAGCAGTACGTC.